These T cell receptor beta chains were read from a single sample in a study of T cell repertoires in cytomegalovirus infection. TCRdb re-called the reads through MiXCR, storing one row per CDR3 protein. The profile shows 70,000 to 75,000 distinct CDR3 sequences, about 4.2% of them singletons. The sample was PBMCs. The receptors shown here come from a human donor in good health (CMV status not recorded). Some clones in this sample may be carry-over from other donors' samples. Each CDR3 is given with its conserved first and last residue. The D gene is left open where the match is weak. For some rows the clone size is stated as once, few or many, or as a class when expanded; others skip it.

TGTGCCAGCAGTTCCCTGGGCGGGGTCTATGGCTACACCTTC	CASSSLGGVYGYTF	few	TRBV12-3/TRBV12-4	TRBJ1-2	.
TGTGCCAGCAGCTTGGACAGGGGAGGGTACGAGCAGTACTTC	CASSLDRGGYEQYF	many	TRBV7-2	TRBJ2-7	TRBD1
TGTGCCAGCAGCCCCTTGTTGGCTAGCACAGATACGCAGTATTTT	CASSPLLASTDTQYF	many	TRBV7-9	TRBJ2-3	.
TGTGCCAGCAGCTCCGACAGGCCTTATAATTCACCCCTCCACTTT	CASSSDRPYNSPLHF	many	TRBV7-2	TRBJ1-6	.
TGTGCCTCCTCGGGGTCTATGAACACTGAAGCTTTCTTT	CASSGSMNTEAFF	many	TRBV7-2	TRBJ1-1	.
TGCAGTGCTAGTATGGCGGCTGCTAGCACAGATACGCAGTATTTT	CSASMAAASTDTQYF	many	TRBV20-1	TRBJ2-3	.
TGTGCCAGCAGCTTTGGAGGGGGAATTGAAGCTTTCTTT	CASSFGGGIEAFF	many	TRBV7-2	TRBJ1-1	.
TGTGCCAGCAGCTTATCCAACACTGAAGCTTTCTTT	CASSLSNTEAFF	many	TRBV7-9	TRBJ1-1	.
TGTGCCAGCAGCTTGGGGGAGCAGTATGGCTACACCTTC	CASSLGEQYGYTF	many	TRBV7-6	TRBJ1-2	.
TGTGCCAGCCAGCAAGAGACCCAGTACTTC	CASQQETQYF	many	TRBV6-6	TRBJ2-5	.
TGTGCCAGCAGTTTGGGGACCAGGAGCACTGAAGCTTTCTTT	CASSLGTRSTEAFF	.	TRBV27	TRBJ1-1	.
TGTGCCAGCAGCTCTAGGCCGCGGGGCGCCTACAATGAGCAGTTCTTC	CASSSRPRGAYNEQFF	.	TRBV7-8	TRBJ2-1	.
TGTGCCAGCAGCCCTCCGGATGACTATGGCTACACCTTC	CASSPPDDYGYTF	many	TRBV7-9	TRBJ1-2	.
TGTGCCTCCAAACCGGGACTTGGGAGTTCTAATCAGCCCCAGCATTTT	CASKPGLGSSNQPQHF	many	TRBV19	TRBJ1-5	.
TGTGCCAGCTCACCGATGACAGGAGACGAGCAGTACTTC	CASSPMTGDEQYF	many	TRBV18	TRBJ2-7	.
TGCAGTGCTAGATCGCAATGGGGCTACACCTTC	CSARSQWGYTF	many	TRBV20-1	TRBJ1-2	.
TGTGCCAGCAGCCATACAGGGAAGACGGGAAACTATGGCTACACCTTC	CASSHTGKTGNYGYTF	many	TRBV7-9	TRBJ1-2	.
TGCGCCAGCAGCCAGTCGCACGGAAACTACGAGCAGTACTTC	CASSQSHGNYEQYF	many	TRBV4-1	TRBJ2-7	.
TGTGCCAGCAGCTTATCGGACAGGGTTTACACTGAAGCTTTCTTT	CASSLSDRVYTEAFF	many	TRBV7-9	TRBJ1-1	TRBD1
TGTGCCAGCAGCCAAGATCCGACCGGGACAGGGATAAGCTACGAGCAGTACTTC	CASSQDPTGTGISYEQYF	many	TRBV4-2	TRBJ2-7	TRBD1
TGTGCCAGCAGCCCGTTAGCGGGGGGGTTGACCGGGGAGCTGTTTTTT	CASSPLAGGLTGELFF	many	TRBV7-2	TRBJ2-2	TRBD2
TGTGCCAGCAGCTTCTCGACCCGTGAGACCCAGTACTTC	CASSFSTRETQYF	many	TRBV7-2	TRBJ2-5	.
TGTGCCAGCAGCTTAGTAGTACAAAACTACGAGCAGTACTTC	CASSLVVQNYEQYF	many	TRBV7-2	TRBJ2-7	.
TGTGCCAGCACCCTCACGAACAGAGTTCTCCCCTATGGCTACACCTTC	CASTLTNRVLPYGYTF	many	TRBV7-2	TRBJ1-2	.
TGTGCCAGCAGCTTAAATGCGGGAACTGAAGCTTTCTTT	CASSLNAGTEAFF	many	TRBV7-3	TRBJ1-1	.
TGTGCCAGCAGCTTGGAACTAGCGGGAGTGTACAATGAGCAGTTCTTC	CASSLELAGVYNEQFF	.	TRBV5-4	TRBJ2-1	TRBD2
TGTGCCAGCGTCAGGGGGGGGAGGGCCTCCTACGAGCAGTACTTC	CASVRGGRASYEQYF	many	TRBV28	TRBJ2-7	.
TGCGCCAGCAGCCAAGGCGACAGTTTCGGCAATCAGCCCCAGCATTTT	CASSQGDSFGNQPQHF	many	TRBV4-1	TRBJ1-5	.
TGTGCCAGCAGCTTAGGCGGGGGGGAAGTTTACGAGCAGTACTTC	CASSLGGGEVYEQYF	many	TRBV7-6	TRBJ2-7	TRBD2
TGTGCCAGCCTGTCAGGGAGCGCCTACGAGCAGTACTTC	CASLSGSAYEQYF	many	TRBV6-2/TRBV6-3	TRBJ2-7	.
TGTGCCAGCAGCTTTGACGGGAGTCGCACAGATACGCAGTATTTT	CASSFDGSRTDTQYF	many	TRBV7-2	TRBJ2-3	.
TGTGCCAGCAGTGACACCGGCTATGGCTACACCTTC	CASSDTGYGYTF	many	TRBV2	TRBJ1-2	.
TGTGCCAGCAGCCACGAGGGGGCAGGACGCACAGATACGCAGTATTTT	CASSHEGAGRTDTQYF	many	TRBV14	TRBJ2-3	TRBD1
TGTGCCATCAGTGAGTACCAAGAGACCCAGTACTTC	CAISEYQETQYF	many	TRBV10-3	TRBJ2-5	.
TGTGCCAGCAGTCGACAGGGGACCTACGAGCAGTACTTC	CASSRQGTYEQYF	.	TRBV6-5	TRBJ2-7	TRBD1
TGTGCCAGCAGCGAAGGGGTTGTGGTAGCCTACGAGCAGTACTTC	CASSEGVVVAYEQYF	many	TRBV6-2/TRBV6-3	TRBJ2-7	.
TGTGCCAGCAGCTTAGGGGGGGAGCCCTACAGCGAGCAGTTCTTC	CASSLGGEPYSEQFF	many	TRBV11-1	TRBJ2-1	.
TGTGCCAGCAGCCAGTGGGTGAACACCGGGGAGCTGTTTTTT	CASSQWVNTGELFF	many	TRBV7-9	TRBJ2-2	.
TGTGCCAGCAGCCCAACGGGAGTTAAACACGACACCTTC	CASSPTGVKHDTF	few	TRBV7-2	TRBJ1-2	.
TGTGCCAGCAGCTTCGGGACAGGGGTTCGGGGCTACACCTTC	CASSFGTGVRGYTF	many	TRBV7-8	TRBJ1-2	TRBD1
TGTGCCAGCAGCCCGGCAGGGGGCCGGGTAGATACGCAGTATTTT	CASSPAGGRVDTQYF	many	TRBV7-6	TRBJ2-3	TRBD1
TGTGCCAGCAGTTTGGCGGGACAGGGGAGCAATGAGCAGTTCTTC	CASSLAGQGSNEQFF	many	TRBV28	TRBJ2-1	TRBD1
TGTGCCAGCGCTAGCTCGGGACCCCGCCACGAGCAGTACTTC	CASASSGPRHEQYF	many	TRBV6-1	TRBJ2-7	.
TGCAGCGCCGCGCACAGGGGAGAGACCCAGTACTTC	CSAAHRGETQYF	few	TRBV29-1	TRBJ2-5	TRBD1
TGTGCCAGCAGCTTAAAAGGGATTGGGAGTTCACCCCTCCACTTT	CASSLKGIGSSPLHF	many	TRBV7-2	TRBJ1-6	.
TGCGCCAGCAGCTTTTCCGGGAAAGGGTACGAGCAGTACTTC	CASSFSGKGYEQYF	many	TRBV5-1	TRBJ2-7	.
TGTGCCAGCAGTCAAGAGGCGGGACGGAGAGATACGCAGTATTTT	CASSQEAGRRDTQYF	many	TRBV7-2	TRBJ2-3	.
TGTGCCAGCAGTCTCCAACGGAGATCCCAAGAGACCCAGTACTTC	CASSLQRRSQETQYF	many	TRBV5-6	TRBJ2-5	.
TGTGCGATCCAGAATTGGGCTAGCGGGACGATCAATGAGCAGTTCTTC	CAIQNWASGTINEQFF	many	TRBV7-2	TRBJ2-1	TRBD2
TGTGCCAGCAGCGGAGCCTTGGTCGATGGCTACACCTTC	CASSGALVDGYTF	many	TRBV2	TRBJ1-2	.
TGTGCCAGCAGCCCCCATACAGCGAACACTGAAGCTTTCTTT	CASSPHTANTEAFF	many	TRBV7-9	TRBJ1-1	.
TGTGCCAGCAGCACAAGCGGAGGATGGATAACCGGGGAGCTGTTTTTT	CASSTSGGWITGELFF	many	TRBV7-9	TRBJ2-2	.
TGTGCCAGCAGCTTGCGGACAGGGAGCAATCAGCCCCAGCATTTT	CASSLRTGSNQPQHF	many	TRBV7-8	TRBJ1-5	TRBD1
TGTGCCAGCAGGAGGGACGCCACTACGTGGGAGCAGTACTTC	CASRRDATTWEQYF	many	TRBV6-8	TRBJ2-7	.
TGTGCCAGCAGTTTATACCAGACTAGCGGCAATGAGCAGTTCTTC	CASSLYQTSGNEQFF	many	TRBV28	TRBJ2-1	TRBD2
TGTGCCAGCAGCCGCCGGGGACGTACAGATACGCAGTATTTT	CASSRRGRTDTQYF	few	TRBV7-3	TRBJ2-3	.